This T cell receptor beta chain was identified during a study of T-cell reconstitution after alpha-beta-depleted transplantation in children. The germline V gene has CDR1 SGHRS and CDR2 YFSETQ. The ends were cut back, 0 bases at V and 4 bases at J, with 11 bases in the middle. The CDR3 runs to 15 residues. Unique molecular identifiers were incorporated during preparation of the TCRbeta library. TCRdb independently ran MiXCR on the PCR reads; one entry per CDR3 protein. The table has some 240,000 distinct CDR3 sequences, 9.7% seen once. This clonotype was seen repeatedly, ten times or more. This specimen consisted of PBMCs from the stem cell graft donor, obtained from the stem cell graft. This sequence was found in a human donor who donated a stem cell graft to a child with SCID. The chain employs TRBV5-1 and TRBJ2-1, with D hard to call. Written as DNA, the CDR3 is TGCGCCAGCAGCTTGGCGCAGAGGCCGTACAATGAGCAGTTCTTC. Amino acids: CASSLAQRPYNEQFF.